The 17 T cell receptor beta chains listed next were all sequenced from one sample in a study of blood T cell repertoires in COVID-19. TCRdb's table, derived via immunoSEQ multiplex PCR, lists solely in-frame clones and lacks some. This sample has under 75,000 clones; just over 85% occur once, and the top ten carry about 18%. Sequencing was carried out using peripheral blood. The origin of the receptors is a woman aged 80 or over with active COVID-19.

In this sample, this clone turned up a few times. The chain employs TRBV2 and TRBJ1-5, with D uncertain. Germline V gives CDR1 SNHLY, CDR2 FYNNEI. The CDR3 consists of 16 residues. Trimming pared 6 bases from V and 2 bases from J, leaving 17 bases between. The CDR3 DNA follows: TGTGCCAGCAGCCTCATCCACCCTAGCGGCAATCAGCCCCAGCATTTT. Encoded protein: CASSLIHPSGNQPQHF.

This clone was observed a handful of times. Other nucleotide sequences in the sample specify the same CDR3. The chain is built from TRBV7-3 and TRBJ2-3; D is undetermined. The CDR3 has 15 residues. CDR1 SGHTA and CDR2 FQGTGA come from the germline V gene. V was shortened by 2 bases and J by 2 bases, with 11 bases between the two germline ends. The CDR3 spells CASSLGLAYTDTQYF. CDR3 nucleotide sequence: TGTGCCAGCAGCTTAGGGCTGGCCTACACAGATACGCAGTATTTT. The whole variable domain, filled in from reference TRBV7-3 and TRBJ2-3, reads GAGVSQTPSNKVTEKGKYVELRCDPISGHTALYWYRQSLGQGPEFLIYFQGTGAADDSGLPNDRFFAVRPEGSVSTLKIQRTERGDSAVYLCASSLGLAYTDTQYFGPGTRLTVL.

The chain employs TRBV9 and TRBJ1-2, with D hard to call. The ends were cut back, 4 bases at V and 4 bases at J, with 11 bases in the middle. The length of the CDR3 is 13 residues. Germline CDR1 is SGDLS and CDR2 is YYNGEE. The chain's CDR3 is CASSSYGVYGYTF. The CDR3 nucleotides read TGTGCCAGCAGCTCTTACGGTGTCTATGGCTACACCTTC.

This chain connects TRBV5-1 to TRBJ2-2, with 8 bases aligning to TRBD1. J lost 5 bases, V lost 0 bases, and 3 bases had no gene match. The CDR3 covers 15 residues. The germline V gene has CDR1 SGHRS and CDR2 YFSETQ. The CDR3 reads CASSLADRATGELFF. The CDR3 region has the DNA TGCGCCAGCAGCTTGGCGGACAGGGCAACCGGGGAGCTGTTTTTT.

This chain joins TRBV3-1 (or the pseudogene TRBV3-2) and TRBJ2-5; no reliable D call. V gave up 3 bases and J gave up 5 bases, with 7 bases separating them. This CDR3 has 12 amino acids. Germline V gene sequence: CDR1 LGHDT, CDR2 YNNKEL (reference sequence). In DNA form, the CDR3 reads TGTGCCAGCAGCCACCCTGCGGAGACCCAGTACTTC. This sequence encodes CASSHPAETQYF.

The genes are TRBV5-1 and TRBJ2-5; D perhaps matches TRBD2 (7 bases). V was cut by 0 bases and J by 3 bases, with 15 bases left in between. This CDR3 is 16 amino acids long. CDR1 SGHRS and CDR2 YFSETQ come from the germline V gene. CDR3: CASSLGLAEGEETQYF. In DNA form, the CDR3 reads TGCGCCAGCAGCTTGGGCCTAGCGGAGGGGGAAGAGACCCAGTACTTC.

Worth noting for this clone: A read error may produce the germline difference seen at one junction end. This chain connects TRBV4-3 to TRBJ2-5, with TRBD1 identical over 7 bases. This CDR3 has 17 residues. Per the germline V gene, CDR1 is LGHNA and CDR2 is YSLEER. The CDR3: CASSQDSRETGQGTQYF. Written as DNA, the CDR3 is TGCGCCAGCAGCCAAGATTCGAGGGAGACAGGGCAAGGGACCCAGTACTTC.

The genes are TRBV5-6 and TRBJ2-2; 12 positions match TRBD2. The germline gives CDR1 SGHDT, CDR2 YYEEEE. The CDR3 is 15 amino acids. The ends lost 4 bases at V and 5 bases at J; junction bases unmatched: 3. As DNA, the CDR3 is TGTGCCAGCAGCCCTCTAGCGGGGGGGACCGGGGAGCTGTTTTTT. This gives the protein CASSPLAGGTGELFF.

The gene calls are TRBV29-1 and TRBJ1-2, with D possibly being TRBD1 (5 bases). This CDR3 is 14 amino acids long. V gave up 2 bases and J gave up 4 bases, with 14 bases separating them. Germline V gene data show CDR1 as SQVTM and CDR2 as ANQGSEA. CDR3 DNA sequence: TGCAGCGTTGAAACACCACAGGTCCTCTATGGCTACACCTTC. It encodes CSVETPQVLYGYTF.

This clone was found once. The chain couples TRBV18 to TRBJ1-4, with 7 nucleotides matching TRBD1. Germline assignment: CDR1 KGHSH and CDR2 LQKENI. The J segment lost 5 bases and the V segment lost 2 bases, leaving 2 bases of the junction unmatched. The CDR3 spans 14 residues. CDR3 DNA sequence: TGTGCCAGCTCACCAGGGACAGCAAATGAAAAACTGTTTTTT. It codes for CASSPGTANEKLFF.

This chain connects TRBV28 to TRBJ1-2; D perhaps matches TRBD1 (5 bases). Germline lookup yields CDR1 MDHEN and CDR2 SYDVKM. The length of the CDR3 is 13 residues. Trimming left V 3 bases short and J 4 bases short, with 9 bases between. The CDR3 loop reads CASSFNGGYGYTF. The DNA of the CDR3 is TGTGCCAGCAGTTTTAACGGGGGCTATGGCTACACCTTC.

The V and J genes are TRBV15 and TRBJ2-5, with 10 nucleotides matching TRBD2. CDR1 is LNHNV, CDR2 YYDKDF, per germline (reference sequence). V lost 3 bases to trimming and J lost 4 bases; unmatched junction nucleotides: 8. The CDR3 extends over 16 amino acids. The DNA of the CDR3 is TGTGCCACCAGCAGGTTTAGCGGGGGGCGAGGAGAGACCCAGTACTTC. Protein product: CATSRFSGGRGETQYF.

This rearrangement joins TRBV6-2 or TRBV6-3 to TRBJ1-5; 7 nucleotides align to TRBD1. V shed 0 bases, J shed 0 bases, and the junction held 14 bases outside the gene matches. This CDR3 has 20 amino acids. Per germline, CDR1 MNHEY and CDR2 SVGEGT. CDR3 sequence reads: CASSYSRRATGDTSNQPQHF. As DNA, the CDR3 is TGTGCCAGCAGTTACTCTCGGCGGGCTACAGGGGACACTAGCAATCAGCCCCAGCATTTT.

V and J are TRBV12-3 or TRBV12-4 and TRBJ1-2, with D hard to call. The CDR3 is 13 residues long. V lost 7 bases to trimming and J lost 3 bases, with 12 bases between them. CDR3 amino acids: CASTRGIDYGYTF. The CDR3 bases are TGTGCCAGCACCCGCGGGATTGACTATGGCTACACCTTC.

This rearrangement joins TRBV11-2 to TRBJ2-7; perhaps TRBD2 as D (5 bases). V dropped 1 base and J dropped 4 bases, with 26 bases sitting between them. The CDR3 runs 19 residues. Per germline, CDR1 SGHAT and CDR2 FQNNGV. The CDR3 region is CASSLVGDSPPSSPYEQYF. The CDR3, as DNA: TGTGCCAGCAGCTTAGTCGGGGATTCCCCTCCTTCATCTCCTTACGAGCAGTACTTC. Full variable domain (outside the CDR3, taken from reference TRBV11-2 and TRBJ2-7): EAGVAQSPRYKIIEKRQSVAFWCNPISGHATLYWYQQILGQGPKLLIQFQNNGVVDDSQLPKDRFSAERLKGVDSTLKIQPAKLEDSAVYLCASSLVGDSPPSSPYEQYFGPGTRLTVT.

The CDR3 spells CATSPQPLDRALYGYTF. The CDR3 DNA reads TGTGCCACCAGCCCCCAACCGCTAGACAGGGCCCTATATGGCTACACCTTC. The chain combines TRBV15 with TRBJ1-2; 7 positions agree with TRBD1. From germline, CDR1 is LNHNV and CDR2 YYDKDF (reference sequence). CDR3 size: 17 residues. V lost 5 bases, J lost 5 bases, and 17 bases stayed unmatched.

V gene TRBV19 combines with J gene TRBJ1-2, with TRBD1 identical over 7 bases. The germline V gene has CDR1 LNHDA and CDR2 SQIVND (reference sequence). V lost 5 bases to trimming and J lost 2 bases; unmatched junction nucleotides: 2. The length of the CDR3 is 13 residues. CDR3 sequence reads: CASSFRGNYGYTF. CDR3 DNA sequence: TGTGCCAGTAGTTTCAGGGGGAACTATGGCTACACCTTC.